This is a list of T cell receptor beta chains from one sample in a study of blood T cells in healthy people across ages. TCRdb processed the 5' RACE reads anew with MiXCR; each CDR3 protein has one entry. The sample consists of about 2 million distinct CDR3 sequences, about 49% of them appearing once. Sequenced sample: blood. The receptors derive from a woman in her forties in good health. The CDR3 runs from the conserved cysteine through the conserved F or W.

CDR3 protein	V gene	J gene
CSARDSRTTIYEQYF	TRBV20-1	TRBJ2-7
CSARDRLAGGRRGSYEQYF	TRBV20-1	TRBJ2-7
CASRRSGTGGLNSPLHF	TRBV12-3/TRBV12-4	TRBJ1-6
CASSSSGGGWETQYF	TRBV5-5	NA
CASSLGWGRAATETQYF	TRBV11-2	TRBJ2-5
CASSQGRSTNEKLFF	TRBV18	TRBJ1-4
CASSSRDRSNEKLFF	TRBV5-4	TRBJ1-4
CASSSVPRGAQETQYF	TRBV11-2	TRBJ2-5
CSCYPLLTAPSYNEQFF	TRBV20-1	TRBJ2-1
CSTLTRGNQPQHF	TRBV20-1	TRBJ1-5
CASSQDMVRAFF	TRBV4-3	TRBJ1-1
CASGLTGKETQYF	TRBV7-9	TRBJ2-5
CASSQDPQRGLLGELFF	TRBV4-2	TRBJ2-2
CASSQDLRGGDIDEQFF	TRBV3-1	TRBJ2-1
CASSVTGIYEQYF	TRBV5-5	TRBJ2-7
CASRLNGGHYNEQFF	TRBV7-2	TRBJ2-1
CASLQGYNEQYF	TRBV25-1	TRBJ2-5
CASRRDTRGEQFF	TRBV6-2/TRBV6-3	TRBJ2-1
CASSQKDRGANQPQHF	TRBV18	TRBJ1-5
CASSYVAGGSPLHF	TRBV6-5	TRBJ1-6
CASSSRVEQYF	TRBV6-6	TRBJ2-7
CASSEDGTHYNEQFF	TRBV6-1	TRBJ2-1
CASSLIGGTANEQFF	TRBV12-3/TRBV12-4	TRBJ2-1
CATTKSLRVSTDTQYF	TRBV12-3/TRBV12-4	TRBJ2-3
CSASPGALTAYEQYF	TRBV20-1	TRBJ2-7
CASSSLHEQYF	TRBV7-2	TRBJ2-7
CSAASAENTEAFF	TRBV20-1	TRBJ1-1
CASSHGTGGFTDTQYF	TRBV5-1	TRBJ2-3
CASSQELPSTGTDTQYF	TRBV3-1	TRBJ2-3
CASSDGRVTEQFF	TRBV2	TRBJ2-1
CASRVRTGNNEQFF	TRBV7-2	TRBJ2-1
CASSHGEIRTGTNIQYF	TRBV4-3	TRBJ2-4
CASSDAGQGQNEQFF	TRBV3-1	TRBJ2-1
CSASELMETQYF	TRBV20-1	TRBJ2-5
CSVDRRGSGNEQFF	TRBV29-1	TRBJ2-1
CASSVRQGSTDTQYF	TRBV9	TRBJ2-3
CATKPGQGNTGELFF	TRBV6-2/TRBV6-3	TRBJ2-2
CASSYNREDSYGYTF	TRBV4-1	TRBJ1-2
CASSLILGQTSSYNEQFF	TRBV28	TRBJ2-1
CASSPVGGPYYEQYF	TRBV27	NA
CASSHRQGIQETQYF	TRBV7-2	TRBJ2-5